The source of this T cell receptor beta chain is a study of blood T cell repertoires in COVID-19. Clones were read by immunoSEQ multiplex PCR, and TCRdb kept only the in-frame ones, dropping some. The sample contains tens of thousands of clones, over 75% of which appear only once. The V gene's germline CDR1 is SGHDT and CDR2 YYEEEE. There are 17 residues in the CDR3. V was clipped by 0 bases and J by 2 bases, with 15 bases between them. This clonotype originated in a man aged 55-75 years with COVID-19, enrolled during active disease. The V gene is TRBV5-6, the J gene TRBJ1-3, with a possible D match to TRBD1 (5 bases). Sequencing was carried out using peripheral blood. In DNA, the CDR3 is TGTGCCAGCAGCTTGGGCGGGGGAGCCTTCGCTGGAAACACCATATATTTT. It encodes CASSLGGGAFAGNTIYF.